The rows below give T cell receptor beta chains drawn from one sample of a study of read filtering for tumor transcriptome and immune sequencing. TCRdb processed the reads anew with MiXCR; each CDR3 protein has one entry. The repertoire consists of 30,000 to 40,000 distinct CDR3 sequences, with 10% to 15% occurring once and the leading ten covering approximately 30%. Sequencing input: a population of CD138-negative cells sorted from bone marrow. The receptors shown here come from a donor at least 40 years old with multiple myeloma. Both conserved end residues are part of each CDR3. Fields, in order: CDR3 length, J gene, clone size, V gene, D gene, CDR3 protein, CDR3 DNA. A D gene is named only where the DNA matches it firmly. The size field is filled for only some rows; it gives once, few, many or a size class.

cdr3_length: 14; j_call: TRBJ1-1; clone_size: many; v_call: TRBV7-2; d_call: TRBD1; cdr3_aa: CASSPRQGGTEAFF; cdr3_nt: TGTGCCAGCAGCCCCCGACAGGGCGGCACTGAAGCTTTCTTT
cdr3_length: 15; j_call: TRBJ2-2; clone_size: .; v_call: TRBV12-3/TRBV12-4; d_call: TRBD2; cdr3_aa: CASSPTGGRTGEPLF; cdr3_nt: TGTGCCAGCAGTCCCACGGGGGGGAGGACCGGGGAGCCGCTTTTT
cdr3_length: 14; j_call: TRBJ2-5; clone_size: many; v_call: TRBV2; d_call: .; cdr3_aa: CASSDGRRVETQYF; cdr3_nt: TGTGCCAGCAGTGACGGTAGAAGGGTAGAGACCCAGTACTTC
cdr3_length: 14; j_call: TRBJ2-3; clone_size: few; v_call: TRBV19; d_call: TRBD2; cdr3_aa: CASSTSGAGDTQYF; cdr3_nt: TGTGCCAGTAGTACTAGCGGGGCGGGAGATACGCAGTATTTT
cdr3_length: 14; j_call: TRBJ1-1; clone_size: many; v_call: TRBV7-3; d_call: .; cdr3_aa: CASSSSGMNTEAFF; cdr3_nt: TGTGCCAGCAGCTCAAGCGGGATGAACACTGAAGCTTTCTTT
cdr3_length: 15; j_call: TRBJ2-3; clone_size: many; v_call: TRBV6-5; d_call: TRBD2; cdr3_aa: CASSYADGRTDTQYF; cdr3_nt: TGTGCCAGCAGTTATGCCGACGGGAGGACAGATACGCAGTATTTT
cdr3_length: 14; j_call: TRBJ1-4; clone_size: many; v_call: TRBV2; d_call: TRBD1; cdr3_aa: CASSEAGQLEKLFF; cdr3_nt: TGTGCCAGCAGTGAAGCGGGACAGCTTGAAAAACTGTTTTTT
cdr3_length: 15; j_call: TRBJ2-7; clone_size: many; v_call: TRBV12-3/TRBV12-4; d_call: TRBD1; cdr3_aa: CASSDRGVGSYEQYF; cdr3_nt: TGTGCCAGCAGCGACAGGGGCGTAGGCTCCTACGAGCAGTACTTC
cdr3_length: 15; j_call: TRBJ2-3; clone_size: many; v_call: TRBV3-1; d_call: .; cdr3_aa: CASSQGGWGTDTQYF; cdr3_nt: TGTGCCAGCAGCCAGGGAGGTTGGGGCACAGATACGCAGTATTTT
cdr3_length: 13; j_call: TRBJ2-5; clone_size: many; v_call: TRBV9; d_call: .; cdr3_aa: CASSVTGQETQYF; cdr3_nt: TGTGCCAGCAGCGTAACAGGGCAAGAGACCCAGTACTTC
cdr3_length: 13; j_call: TRBJ2-3; clone_size: many; v_call: TRBV5-6; d_call: .; cdr3_aa: CASSAGTQDTQYF; cdr3_nt: TGTGCCAGCAGCGCGGGGACTCAGGATACGCAGTATTTT
cdr3_length: 15; j_call: TRBJ1-4; clone_size: many; v_call: TRBV28; d_call: .; cdr3_aa: CASSAGQARNEKLFF; cdr3_nt: TGTGCCAGCAGTGCCGGACAAGCCAGAAATGAAAAACTGTTTTTT
cdr3_length: 12; j_call: TRBJ2-5; clone_size: .; v_call: TRBV20-1; d_call: .; cdr3_aa: CSARGAQETQYF; cdr3_nt: TGCAGTGCTAGAGGAGCGCAAGAGACCCAGTACTTC
cdr3_length: 15; j_call: TRBJ1-5; clone_size: many; v_call: TRBV28; d_call: .; cdr3_aa: CASSSRDGINQPQHF; cdr3_nt: TGTGCCAGCAGTTCCCGGGACGGAATCAATCAGCCCCAGCATTTT
cdr3_length: 12; j_call: TRBJ2-7; clone_size: many; v_call: TRBV5-1; d_call: .; cdr3_aa: CASSLAGGEQYF; cdr3_nt: TGCGCCAGCAGCTTGGCCGGGGGCGAGCAGTACTTC
cdr3_length: 16; j_call: TRBJ2-7; clone_size: many; v_call: TRBV7-9; d_call: TRBD2; cdr3_aa: CASSPILGLDSYEQYF; cdr3_nt: TGTGCCAGCAGCCCTATCCTCGGACTAGACTCCTACGAGCAGTACTTC
cdr3_length: 15; j_call: TRBJ1-1; clone_size: many; v_call: TRBV20-1; d_call: TRBD1; cdr3_aa: CSARGTGGWDTEAFF; cdr3_nt: TGCAGTGCTAGGGGGACAGGGGGCTGGGACACTGAAGCTTTCTTT
cdr3_length: 13; j_call: TRBJ1-2; clone_size: many; v_call: TRBV4-1; d_call: TRBD1; cdr3_aa: CASSRGTGDGYTF; cdr3_nt: TGCGCCAGCAGCCGAGGGACAGGGGATGGCTACACCTTC
cdr3_length: 16; j_call: TRBJ2-5; clone_size: many; v_call: TRBV24-1; d_call: .; cdr3_aa: CATSDRTGDLEETQYF; cdr3_nt: TGTGCCACCAGTGACCGAACAGGGGACTTGGAAGAGACCCAGTACTTC
cdr3_length: 12; j_call: TRBJ2-1; clone_size: many; v_call: TRBV7-2; d_call: TRBD1; cdr3_aa: CASSPGGFEQFF; cdr3_nt: TGTGCCAGCAGCCCAGGGGGATTTGAGCAGTTCTTC
cdr3_length: 15; j_call: TRBJ2-3; clone_size: few; v_call: TRBV12-3/TRBV12-4; d_call: .; cdr3_aa: CASRTFGASTDTQYF; cdr3_nt: TGTGCCAGCAGGACTTTTGGGGCTAGCACAGATACGCAGTATTTT
cdr3_length: 12; j_call: TRBJ2-2; clone_size: many; v_call: TRBV2; d_call: .; cdr3_aa: CASRGYTGELFF; cdr3_nt: TGTGCCAGCAGAGGATACACCGGGGAGCTGTTTTTT
cdr3_length: 15; j_call: TRBJ1-1; clone_size: .; v_call: TRBV2; d_call: .; cdr3_aa: CASSSLRGANTEAFF; cdr3_nt: TGTGCCAGCAGCTCTCTCCGAGGGGCGAACACTGAAGCTTTCTTT
cdr3_length: 17; j_call: TRBJ2-6; clone_size: many; v_call: TRBV28; d_call: .; cdr3_aa: CASSFTRGGTGANVLTF; cdr3_nt: TGTGCCAGCAGTTTCACCAGGGGCGGAACTGGGGCCAACGTCCTGACTTTC
cdr3_length: 14; j_call: TRBJ2-1; clone_size: many; v_call: TRBV5-1; d_call: TRBD1; cdr3_aa: CASSRTGGFNEQFF; cdr3_nt: TGCGCCAGCAGCCGGACAGGGGGCTTCAATGAGCAGTTCTTC
cdr3_length: 13; j_call: TRBJ2-7; clone_size: many; v_call: TRBV20-1; d_call: .; cdr3_aa: CSAPPRGAYEQYF; cdr3_nt: TGCAGTGCTCCACCTAGGGGGGCCTACGAGCAGTACTTC
cdr3_length: 14; j_call: TRBJ2-3; clone_size: few; v_call: TRBV7-2; d_call: .; cdr3_aa: CASSTESGTDTQYF; cdr3_nt: TGTGCCAGCAGCACGGAGAGCGGCACAGATACGCAGTATTTT
cdr3_length: 15; j_call: TRBJ2-7; clone_size: few; v_call: TRBV19; d_call: .; cdr3_aa: CASSIEGGRAYEQYF; cdr3_nt: TGTGCCAGTAGTATCGAAGGCGGAAGGGCCTACGAGCAGTACTTC
cdr3_length: 13; j_call: TRBJ2-3; clone_size: many; v_call: TRBV20-1; d_call: .; cdr3_aa: CSARLAGADTQYF; cdr3_nt: TGCAGTGCTAGACTGGCAGGGGCAGATACGCAGTATTTT
cdr3_length: 14; j_call: TRBJ1-1; clone_size: many; v_call: TRBV5-1; d_call: TRBD1; cdr3_aa: CASSLQGASTEAFF; cdr3_nt: TGCGCCAGCAGTTTACAGGGGGCGAGCACTGAAGCTTTCTTT
cdr3_length: 12; j_call: TRBJ2-7; clone_size: many; v_call: TRBV28; d_call: .; cdr3_aa: CASSPQRYEQYF; cdr3_nt: TGTGCCAGCAGTCCACAGCGATACGAGCAGTACTTC
cdr3_length: 13; j_call: TRBJ1-2; clone_size: many; v_call: TRBV7-9; d_call: TRBD1; cdr3_aa: CASTEQGADGYTF; cdr3_nt: TGTGCCAGCACCGAACAGGGGGCAGATGGCTACACCTTC
cdr3_length: 12; j_call: TRBJ1-1; clone_size: many; v_call: TRBV20-1; d_call: .; cdr3_aa: CSARSPNTEAFF; cdr3_nt: TGCAGTGCTAGATCCCCGAACACTGAAGCTTTCTTT
cdr3_length: 14; j_call: TRBJ2-1; clone_size: many; v_call: TRBV6-1; d_call: .; cdr3_aa: CASSEVRGYNEQFF; cdr3_nt: TGTGCCAGCAGTGAAGTCAGGGGCTACAATGAGCAGTTCTTC
cdr3_length: 13; j_call: TRBJ1-2; clone_size: medium-sized; v_call: TRBV7-3; d_call: .; cdr3_aa: CASSLAPNYGYTF; cdr3_nt: TGTGCCAGCAGCTTAGCTCCAAACTATGGCTACACCTTC
cdr3_length: 14; j_call: TRBJ1-1; clone_size: many; v_call: TRBV5-1; d_call: .; cdr3_aa: CASSLSAANTEAFF; cdr3_nt: TGCGCCAGCAGCTTGTCGGCGGCGAACACTGAAGCTTTCTTT
cdr3_length: 17; j_call: TRBJ2-5; clone_size: .; v_call: TRBV7-8; d_call: .; cdr3_aa: CASSLYAAGYAGETQYF; cdr3_nt: TGTGCCAGCAGCTTATATGCGGCGGGATACGCAGGGGAGACCCAGTACTTC
cdr3_length: 18; j_call: TRBJ2-2; clone_size: .; v_call: TRBV11-2; d_call: .; cdr3_aa: CASSLGRVGAAGTGALFF; cdr3_nt: TGTGCCAGCAGCTTAGGCCGGGTGGGGGCCGCGGGGACCGGGGCGCTGTTTTTT
cdr3_length: 12; j_call: TRBJ2-6; clone_size: many; v_call: TRBV6-6; d_call: .; cdr3_aa: CASAAGANVLTF; cdr3_nt: TGTGCCAGCGCAGCTGGGGCCAACGTCCTGACTTTC
cdr3_length: 13; j_call: TRBJ2-2; clone_size: many; v_call: TRBV5-5; d_call: .; cdr3_aa: CASSLSGPGELFF; cdr3_nt: TGTGCCAGCAGCTTGTCTGGACCCGGGGAGCTGTTTTTT
cdr3_length: 17; j_call: TRBJ1-3; clone_size: many; v_call: TRBV28; d_call: .; cdr3_aa: CASTLSGRRTTGNTIYF; cdr3_nt: TGTGCCAGCACTCTTTCGGGGCGGCGGACAACTGGAAACACCATATATTTT
cdr3_length: 18; j_call: TRBJ2-5; clone_size: .; v_call: TRBV19; d_call: .; cdr3_aa: CASSIKSGAILAAETQYF; cdr3_nt: TGTGCCAGTAGTATAAAATCCGGGGCAATACTGGCGGCAGAGACCCAGTACTTC
cdr3_length: 16; j_call: TRBJ1-6; clone_size: many; v_call: TRBV4-2; d_call: .; cdr3_aa: CASSQAAGTGNSPLHF; cdr3_nt: TGTGCCAGCAGCCAAGCGGCCGGGACGGGAAATTCACCCCTCCACTTT